A single T cell receptor beta chain is shown here with its context. From germline, CDR1 is SGDLS and CDR2 YYNGEE. The CDR3 spans 12 residues. Trimming stripped 6 bases from V and 8 bases from J, with 14 bases between. The assay was immunoSEQ multiplex PCR, and TCRdb's table has in-frame clones only and misses some. The profile shows about 150,000 clones, roughly nine tenths of them singletons. This entry comes from a study of blood T cell repertoires in COVID-19. Across the whole study: Samples came from the United States, Italy and Spain, spanning acute and convalescent COVID-19.

The J gene is TRBJ1-2, the V gene TRBV9; TRBD1 might be the D (5 bases). The sample taken for sequencing was PBMCs or T cells enriched from blood (not recorded which). The sequence was obtained from a woman in her thirties or forties who had been exposed to COVID-19. CDR3 residues: CASNRGSSGYTF. Here the CDR3 DNA reads TGTGCCAGCAATCGGGGGAGCTCGGGCTACACCTTC.